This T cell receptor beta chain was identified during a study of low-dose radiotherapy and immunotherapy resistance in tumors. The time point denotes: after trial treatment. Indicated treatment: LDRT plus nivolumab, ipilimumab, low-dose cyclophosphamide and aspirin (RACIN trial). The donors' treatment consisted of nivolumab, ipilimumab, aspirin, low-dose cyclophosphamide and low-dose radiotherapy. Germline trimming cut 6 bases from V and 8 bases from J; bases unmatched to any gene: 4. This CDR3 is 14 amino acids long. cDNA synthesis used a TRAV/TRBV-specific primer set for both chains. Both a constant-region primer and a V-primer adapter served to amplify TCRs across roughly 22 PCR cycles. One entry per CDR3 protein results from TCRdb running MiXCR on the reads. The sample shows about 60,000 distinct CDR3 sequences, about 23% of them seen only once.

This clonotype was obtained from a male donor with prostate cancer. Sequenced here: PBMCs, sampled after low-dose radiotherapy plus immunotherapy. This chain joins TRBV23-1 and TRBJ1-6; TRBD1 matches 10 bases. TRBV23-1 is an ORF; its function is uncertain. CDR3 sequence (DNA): TGCGCCAGCAGACGACAGGGGGCGCATTCACCCCTCCACTTT. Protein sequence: CASRRQGAHSPLHF.